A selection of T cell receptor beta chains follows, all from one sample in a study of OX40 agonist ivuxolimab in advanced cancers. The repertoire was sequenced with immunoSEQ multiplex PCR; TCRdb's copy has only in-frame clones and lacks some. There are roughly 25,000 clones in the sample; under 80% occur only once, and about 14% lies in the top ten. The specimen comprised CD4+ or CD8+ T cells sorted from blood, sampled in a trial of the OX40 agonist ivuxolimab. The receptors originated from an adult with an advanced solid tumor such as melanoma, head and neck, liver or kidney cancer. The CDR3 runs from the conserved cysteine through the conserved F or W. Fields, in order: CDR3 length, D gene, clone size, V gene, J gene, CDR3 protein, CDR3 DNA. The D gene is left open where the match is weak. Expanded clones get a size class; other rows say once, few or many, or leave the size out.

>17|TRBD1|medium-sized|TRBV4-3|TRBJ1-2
CASSQFNRGRRGDGYTF
TGCGCCAGCAGCCAATTTAACAGGGGTAGACGGGGTGATGGCTACACCTTC
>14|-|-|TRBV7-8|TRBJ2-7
CASSPGGVSYEQYF
TGTGCCAGCAGCCCGGGTGGGGTCTCCTACGAGCAGTACTTC
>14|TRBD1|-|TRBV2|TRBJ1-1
CASSSDRGYTEAFF
TGTGCCAGCAGTTCGGACAGGGGGTATACTGAAGCTTTCTTT
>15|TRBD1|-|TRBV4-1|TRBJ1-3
CASSQGDSSGNTIYF
TGCGCCAGCAGCCAGGGGGACAGCTCTGGAAACACCATATATTTT
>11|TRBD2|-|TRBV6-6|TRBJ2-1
CASSYGREEFF
TGTGCCAGCAGTTACGGGCGGGAGGAGTTCTTC
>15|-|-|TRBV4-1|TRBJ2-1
CASSQEVGSYNEQFF
TGCGCCAGCAGCCAAGAGGTAGGCTCCTACAATGAGCAGTTCTTC
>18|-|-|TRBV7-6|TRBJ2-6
CASSLVAPGLSGANVLTF
TGTGCCAGCAGCTTAGTGGCCCCAGGCCTCTCTGGGGCCAACGTCCTGACTTTC
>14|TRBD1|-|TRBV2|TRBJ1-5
CASSAGQGTQPQHF
TGTGCCAGCAGTGCGGGACAGGGAACTCAGCCCCAGCATTTT
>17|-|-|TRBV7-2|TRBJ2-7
CASSSRPGGTVGYEQYF
TGTGCCAGCAGCTCTCGTCCAGGTGGAACCGTCGGCTACGAGCAGTACTTC
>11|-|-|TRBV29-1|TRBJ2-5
CSSPEGETQYF
TGCAGTTCCCCCGAAGGAGAGACCCAGTACTTC
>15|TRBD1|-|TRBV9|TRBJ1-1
CASSVGTGVNTEAFF
TGTGCCAGCAGCGTAGGAACAGGGGTGAACACTGAAGCTTTCTTT
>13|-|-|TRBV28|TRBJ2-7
CASSPTGSYEQYF
TGTGCCAGCAGTCCCACAGGGTCCTACGAGCAGTACTTC
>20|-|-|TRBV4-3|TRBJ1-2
CASSPTTTDRTMGSGYGYTF
TGCGCCAGCAGCCCAACCACCACCGACAGGACGATGGGCAGTGGCTATGGCTACACCTTC
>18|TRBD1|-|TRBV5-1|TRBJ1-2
CASSTGQGGGSNNYGYTF
TGCGCCAGCAGCACAGGACAGGGAGGAGGTTCAAATAACTATGGCTACACCTTC
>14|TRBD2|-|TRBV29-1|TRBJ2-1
CSVDGTSWPHEQFF
TGCAGCGTCGACGGGACTAGCTGGCCCCATGAGCAGTTCTTC
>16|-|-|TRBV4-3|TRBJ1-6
CASSQTRGVGDSPLHF
TGCGCCAGCAGCCAAACTCGGGGGGTCGGCGATTCACCCCTCCACTTT
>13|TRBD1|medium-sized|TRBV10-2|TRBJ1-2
CASSHGTGYGYTF
TGCGCCAGCAGTCACGGGACAGGCTATGGCTACACCTTC
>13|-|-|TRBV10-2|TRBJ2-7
CASSEPTFYEQYF
TGCGCCAGCAGTGAACCCACATTCTACGAGCAGTACTTC
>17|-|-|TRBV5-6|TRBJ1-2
CASSFWSTGYYLYGYTF
TGTGCCAGCAGCTTTTGGTCCACAGGGTACTACCTCTATGGCTACACCTTC
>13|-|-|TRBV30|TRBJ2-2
CAWSRAAAGELFF
TGTGCCTGGAGCCGCGCCGCGGCCGGGGAGCTGTTTTTT
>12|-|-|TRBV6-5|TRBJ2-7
CASSYSPYEQYF
TGTGCCAGCAGTTACTCGCCCTACGAGCAGTACTTC
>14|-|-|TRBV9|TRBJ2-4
CASSETGRENIQYF
TGTGCCAGCAGCGAGACAGGGAGGGAAAACATTCAGTACTTC
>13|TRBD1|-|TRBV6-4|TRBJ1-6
CASSDRGHSPLHF
TGTGCCAGCAGTGACAGGGGGCATTCACCCCTCCACTTT